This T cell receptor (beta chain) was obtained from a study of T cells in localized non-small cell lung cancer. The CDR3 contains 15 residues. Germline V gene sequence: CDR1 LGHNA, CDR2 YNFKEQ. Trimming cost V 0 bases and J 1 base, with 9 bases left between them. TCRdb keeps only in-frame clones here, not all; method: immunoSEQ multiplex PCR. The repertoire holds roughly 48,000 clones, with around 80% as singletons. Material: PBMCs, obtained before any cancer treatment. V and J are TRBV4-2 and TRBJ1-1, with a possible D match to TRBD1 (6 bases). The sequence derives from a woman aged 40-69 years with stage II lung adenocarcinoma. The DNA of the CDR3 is TGTGCCAGCAGCCAAGAGACAGGATCGAACACTGAAGCTTTCTTT. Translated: CASSQETGSNTEAFF.